These 27 T cell receptor beta chains were all obtained from the same sample, sequenced in a study of CD8 T cells in Susac syndrome. Reverse transcription of about 0.45 to 1 ug RNA used random hexamers. TCRdb re-called the immunoSEQ multiplex PCR reads through MiXCR, storing one row per CDR3 protein. This sample has hundreds of thousands of distinct CDR3 sequences, with 85% to 90% found just once. Sequenced: CD8+ T cells from PBMCs. The receptor source for this set is a human donor with multiple sclerosis.

In this sample, this clonotype turned up once. V gene TRBV4-2 combines with J gene TRBJ2-1; 12 bases are shared with TRBD2. V lost 0 bases, J lost 6 bases, and 3 bases stayed unmatched. This CDR3 comprises 16 residues. Germline V gene data show CDR1 as LGHNA and CDR2 as YNFKEQ. CDR3 in DNA: TGTGCCAGCAGCCAAGATCCTAGCGGGGGGGCCAATGAGCAGTTCTTC. Protein: CASSQDPSGGANEQFF.

This chain uses TRBV5-4 with TRBJ2-7; no clear D. Germline V CDR1 and CDR2: SGHNT, YYREEE (reference sequence). The CDR3 sequence is 15 residues long. The V end lost 4 bases, the J end lost 5 bases, and 19 bases lay between the germline ends. DNA of the CDR3: TGTGCCAGCAGCCCAGGCAGTGAGTTCCTGGACGAGCAGTACTTC. Encoded protein: CASSPGSEFLDEQYF.

This clonotype is a singleton in its sample. This chain uses TRBV2 with TRBJ2-7; D may be TRBD1 or TRBD2 (5 bases each). The CDR3 has 13 residues. With 9 bases removed from V and 2 bases from J, the gap between germline ends came to 14 bases. CDR1 is SNHLY, CDR2 FYNNEI, per germline. CDR3 nucleotides: TGTGCCAGGAGGGACCGACAGACCTACGAGCAGTACTTC. Translation: CARRDRQTYEQYF.

The chain links TRBV7-8 to TRBJ2-3; 10 nucleotides agree with TRBD2. V was clipped by 5 bases and J by 4 bases; unmatched bases: 6. The CDR3 sequence is 15 residues long. CDR1 and CDR2 (germline): SGHVS, FQNEAQ. CDR3 loop: CASSLLAGVSDTQYF. The CDR3 nucleotides read TGTGCCAGCAGCCTTCTAGCGGGAGTTTCAGATACGCAGTATTTT.

A note on this clonotype: The germline gene is not matched at one end of the junction; a read error may be the cause. The chain couples TRBV4-1 to TRBJ1-2, with 7 bases fitting TRBD1. The germline V gene encodes CDR1 MGHRA and CDR2 YSYEKL. The CDR3 sequence is 16 residues long. In DNA, the CDR3 is TGCGCCAGCAGTCTTTCCGGACAGGAAGAGGGCTATGGCCACACCTTC. Protein product: CASSLSGQEEGYGHTF.

This chain uses TRBV4-1 with TRBJ2-2; 8 nucleotides match TRBD2. Unmatched junction bases numbered 9, after V lost 1 base and J lost 5 bases. The length of the CDR3 is 17 residues. The germline V gene has CDR1 MGHRA and CDR2 YSYEKL. As DNA, the CDR3 is TGCGCCAGCAGCCAAGCTTCAAGCGGGAGAGTAACCGGGGAGCTGTTTTTT. The encoded protein is CASSQASSGRVTGELFF.

The chain combines TRBV6-2 or TRBV6-3 with TRBJ1-1; tentative D call: TRBD1 (5 bases). V lost 5 bases to trimming and J lost 4 bases, with 8 bases between them. Germline lookup yields CDR1 MNHEY and CDR2 SVGEGT. The CDR3 is 12 residues long. CDR3 residues: CASSPDITEAFF. CDR3 sequence (DNA): TGTGCCAGCAGTCCGGACATCACTGAAGCTTTCTTT.

CDR3 sequence: CASSEVDSEDSGNTIYF. The CDR3 DNA sequence: TGTGCCAGCAGTGAAGTCGACAGTGAAGACTCTGGAAACACCATATATTTT. The chain recombines TRBV2 with TRBJ1-3; tentative D call: TRBD1 (5 bases). V was pared by 1 base and J by 0 bases, with 13 bases between. This CDR3 has 17 amino acids. The germline V gene has CDR1 SNHLY and CDR2 FYNNEI.

V and J are TRBV29-1 and TRBJ2-2, with D perhaps TRBD1 (6 bases). Germline CDR1 and CDR2: SQVTM and ANQGSEA. V dropped 5 bases and J dropped 2 bases, with 9 bases sitting between them. The CDR3 covers 13 residues. The CDR3 here is CSVTGHNTGELFF. The CDR3 DNA follows: TGCAGCGTTACGGGACACAACACCGGGGAGCTGTTTTTT.

A few counts support this clonotype. This chain joins TRBV18 and TRBJ2-7; no definite D call. This CDR3 is built from 13 residues. CDR1 and CDR2 from the germline V gene are KGHSH and LQKENI. With 2 bases removed from V and 3 bases from J, the gap between germline ends came to 8 bases. The CDR3 DNA is TGTGCCAGCTCACCAGGGGTTTTCTACGAGCAGTACTTC. It yields the protein CASSPGVFYEQYF. Together with reference TRBV18 and TRBJ2-7, the CDR3 gives the full variable domain: NAGVMQNPRHLVRRRGQEARLRCSPMKGHSHVYWYRQLPEEGLKFMVYLQKENIIDESGMPKERFSAEFPKEGPSILRIQQVVRGDSAAYFCASSPGVFYEQYFGPGTRLTVT.

The chain employs TRBV5-1 and TRBJ2-1; 7 bases match TRBD1. The CDR3 has 13 residues. Germline CDR1 reads SGHRS; CDR2 reads YFSETQ. The junction had 7 bases not matched to a gene; V was cut back by 8 bases and J by 5 bases. The CDR3 sequence is CASGTVINNEQFF. The CDR3 DNA is TGCGCCAGTGGGACAGTAATAAACAATGAGCAGTTCTTC.

V and J are TRBV7-9 and TRBJ2-5; D is undetermined. The CDR3 covers 13 residues. The V end lost 1 base, the J end lost 1 base, and 4 bases lay between the germline ends. Germline CDR1 reads SEHNR; CDR2 reads FQNEAQ (reference sequence). CDR3 sequence reads: CASSLVTQETQYF. CDR3 DNA: TGTGCCAGCAGCTTAGTTACCCAAGAGACCCAGTACTTC.

The J gene is TRBJ1-1, the V gene TRBV5-1; D is unresolved. The germline V gene encodes CDR1 SGHRS and CDR2 YFSETQ. The CDR3 is made up of 14 amino acids. V shed 4 bases and J shed 0 bases, with 10 bases lying between them. As DNA, the CDR3 is TGCGCCAGCAGCAGGAGGGAAATGAACACTGAAGCTTTCTTT. Its protein is CASSRREMNTEAFF.

The chain has TRBV4-1 and TRBJ2-7, with 10 bases lining up with TRBD1. The CDR3 loop spans 13 amino acids. V trimming: 5 bases; J trimming: 5 bases; junction bases outside the gene matches: 3. The germline V gene encodes CDR1 MGHRA and CDR2 YSYEKL. CDR3 amino acids: CASSDRGLHEQYF. The DNA for the CDR3 is TGCGCCAGCAGCGACAGGGGGCTCCACGAGCAGTACTTC.

The rearrangement links TRBV7-9 to TRBJ1-1; TRBD1 agrees at 10 bases. The CDR3 runs to 16 residues. With V trimmed by 4 bases and J by 1 base, 6 bases remained unmatched. Germline CDR1 is SEHNR and CDR2 is FQNEAQ (reference sequence). In nucleotides, the CDR3 is TGTGCCAGCAGCTGGAGCGGGACAGGGGAGAACACTGAAGCTTTCTTT. It is translated as CASSWSGTGENTEAFF.

The V and J genes are TRBV5-6 and TRBJ1-4; 9 bases are a match to TRBD1. Trimming took 2 bases from V and 4 from J; bases not matched to a gene: 3. This CDR3 region has 15 residues. Germline V CDR1 and CDR2: SGHDT, YYEEEE. The CDR3 DNA sequence: TGTGCCAGCAGCTTCTCGGACAGGGGTAATGAAAAACTGTTTTTT. Translation: CASSFSDRGNEKLFF.

V is TRBV6-1 and J is TRBJ1-2; TRBD1 aligns across 9 bases. Germline CDR1 is MNHNS and CDR2 is SASEGT. The CDR3 is 15 residues long. With V trimmed by 3 bases and J by 6 bases, 8 bases remained unmatched. CDR3 DNA sequence: TGTGCCAGCAGTGATGCCGGGACAGGGAAGGATGGCTACACCTTC. Residues: CASSDAGTGKDGYTF.

This chain links TRBV5-4 with TRBJ1-1; no firm D call. Germline values: CDR1 SGHNT, CDR2 YYREEE (reference sequence). The CDR3 has 13 residues. Trimming took off 10 bases at V and 0 bases at J, with 13 bases between the two ends. The CDR3 nucleotides read TGTGCCGCCCGTGAGGCCATGAACACTGAAGCTTTCTTT. This encodes CAAREAMNTEAFF.

This chain joins TRBV5-5 and TRBJ2-3, with D possibly TRBD1 on 6 matching bases. The V and J ends lost 2 bases and 0 bases respectively, with 22 bases between them. The CDR3 runs to 19 residues. Germline V gene lookup returns CDR1 SGHKS and CDR2 YYEKEE (reference sequence). CDR3 in DNA: TGTGCCAGCAGCTTTGGGGATGGGAACGGGACACTTAGCACAGATACGCAGTATTTT. Translation gives CASSFGDGNGTLSTDTQYF. The whole variable domain, filled in from reference TRBV5-5 and TRBJ2-3, reads DAGVTQSPTHLIKTRGQQVTLRCSPISGHKSVSWYQQVLGQGPQFIFQYYEKEERGRGNFPDRFSARQFPNYSSELNVNALLLGDSALYLCASSFGDGNGTLSTDTQYFGPGTRLTVL.

The chain links TRBV27 to TRBJ1-1, with D unresolved. Germline lookup yields CDR1 MNHEY and CDR2 SMNVEV (reference sequence). This CDR3 contains 17 residues. Trimming pared 5 bases from V and 1 base from J, leaving 20 bases between. CDR3 sequence (DNA): TGTGCCAGCAGTGCCCGGGCAGCCCGGTTTCGGAACACTGAAGCTTTCTTT. The encoded protein is CASSARAARFRNTEAFF.

CDR3 amino acids: CASSQDPGRNQPQHF. CDR3 sequence (DNA): TGCGCCAGCAGCCAAGATCCCGGGCGCAATCAGCCCCAGCATTTT. The chain is built from TRBV4-1 and TRBJ1-5; no reliable D call. V was clipped by 0 bases and J by 2 bases, with 8 bases between them. The CDR3 is made up of 15 amino acids. The germline V gene has CDR1 MGHRA and CDR2 YSYEKL.

This chain uses TRBV4-1 with TRBJ1-1, with 10 bases fitting TRBD1. Per germline, CDR1 MGHRA and CDR2 YSYEKL. The CDR3 length is 15 residues. J gave up 8 bases and V 4 bases, and 10 bases lay outside the gene matches. CDR3 sequence reads: CASSLYWDRGQEAFF. The CDR3 nucleotides are TGCGCCAGCAGCCTTTACTGGGACAGGGGACAAGAAGCTTTCTTT.

This clonotype was picked up one time. This chain's CDR3 is CASSITAYSNQPQHF. The CDR3 DNA is TGTGCCAGTAGTATAACTGCTTATAGCAATCAGCCCCAGCATTTT. This chain uses TRBV19 with TRBJ1-5, with no clear D. The CDR3 has 15 residues. V gave up 2 bases and J gave up 0 bases, with 8 bases separating them. Germline V gene lookup returns CDR1 LNHDA and CDR2 SQIVND (reference sequence).

In DNA, the CDR3 is TGTGCCAGCAGCTCGGACAGGGAGGATACGCAGTATTTT. It specifies CASSSDREDTQYF. The rearrangement uses TRBV7-9 and TRBJ2-3, with 8 bases aligning to TRBD1. From germline, CDR1 is SEHNR and CDR2 FQNEAQ (reference sequence). The CDR3 spans 13 residues. V dropped 4 bases and J dropped 6; count of bases not matched to a gene: 3. Variable domain in full (rest from reference TRBV7-9 and TRBJ2-3): DTGVSQNPRHKITKRGQNVTFRCDPISEHNRLYWYRQTLGQGPEFLTYFQNEAQLEKSRLLSDRFSAERPKGSFSTLEIQRTEQGDSAMYLCASSSDREDTQYFGPGTRLTVL.

In this sample, this clonotype turned up once. V gene TRBV5-6 combines with J gene TRBJ1-1, with D uncertain. CDR1 and CDR2 from the germline V gene are SGHDT and YYEEEE. Trimming cost V 4 bases and J 0 bases, with 13 bases left between them. This CDR3 contains 15 residues. The CDR3 here is CASSPNPEMNTEAFF. DNA for the CDR3: TGTGCCAGCAGCCCCAATCCTGAGATGAACACTGAAGCTTTCTTT.

The DNA for the CDR3 is TGTGCCAGCACCCCACAGCAGATGCACGATTCACCCCTCCACTTT. Protein: CASTPQQMHDSPLHF. This chain uses TRBV7-8 with TRBJ1-6; D unresolved. The germline V gene encodes CDR1 SGHVS and CDR2 FQNEAQ. V was shortened by 7 bases and J by 8 bases, with 18 bases between the two germline ends. CDR3 size: 15 residues.

The rearrangement links TRBV4-1 to TRBJ1-5; TRBD1 is a possible D gene (5 bases). This CDR3 is 15 amino acids long. Trimming stripped 3 bases from V and 0 bases from J, with 9 bases between. CDR1 is MGHRA and CDR2 is YSYEKL in the germline V gene. The CDR3 DNA follows: TGCGCCAGCAGCCAGGGGGACTTTAGCAATCAGCCCCAGCATTTT. This encodes CASSQGDFSNQPQHF.